This TCR beta chain was captured in a study of blood T cells in healthy people across ages. Through a sample-barcoded 5' primer and a J-beta primer mix, a second PCR was run for 7 to 11 cycles. MiXCR, run by TCRdb on the 5' RACE reads, gives a single entry per CDR3 protein. The sample carries 450,000 to 600,000 distinct CDR3 sequences, 25% to 35% recorded once. The junction had 2 bases not matched to a gene; V was cut back by 3 bases and J by 0 bases. Germline CDR1 and CDR2: KGHSH and LQKENI. The CDR3 loop spans 14 amino acids. This clonotype has a count of ten or more. The data were also submitted as part of a second study, on T cells of mothers and their children.

Sequencing was carried out using blood. J is TRBJ2-7 and V is TRBV18; TRBD1 aligns across 7 bases. The source of this sequence is a boy aged 2-15 years in good health. CDR3 nucleotide sequence: TGTGCCAGCTCACCCGGGACAGCCTCCTACGAGCAGTACTTC. Translating it yields CASSPGTASYEQYF.